The source of this TCR beta chain is a study of CD8 T cells in Susac syndrome. A quantity of about 0.5 to 1 ug RNA underwent reverse transcription using random hexamers. MiXCR, run by TCRdb on the immunoSEQ multiplex PCR reads, gives a single entry per CDR3 protein. The sample carries under 250,000 distinct CDR3 sequences, about 94% recorded once. The CDR3 length is 16 residues. V lost 3 bases and J 4 bases, leaving 18 bases between the germline ends. Germline V gene lookup returns CDR1 MNHEY and CDR2 SMNVEV (reference sequence). The V call is TRBV27, the J call TRBJ1-2; a weak D match, TRBD1 (6 bases). The sequence derives from a human donor with Susac syndrome. The material sequenced was CD4+ T cells from PBMCs. CDR3 DNA sequence: TGTGCCAGCAGTTTGGGCGGGGGGGCGCTGGGCTATGGCTACACCTTC. Translated, it gives CASSLGGGALGYGYTF.